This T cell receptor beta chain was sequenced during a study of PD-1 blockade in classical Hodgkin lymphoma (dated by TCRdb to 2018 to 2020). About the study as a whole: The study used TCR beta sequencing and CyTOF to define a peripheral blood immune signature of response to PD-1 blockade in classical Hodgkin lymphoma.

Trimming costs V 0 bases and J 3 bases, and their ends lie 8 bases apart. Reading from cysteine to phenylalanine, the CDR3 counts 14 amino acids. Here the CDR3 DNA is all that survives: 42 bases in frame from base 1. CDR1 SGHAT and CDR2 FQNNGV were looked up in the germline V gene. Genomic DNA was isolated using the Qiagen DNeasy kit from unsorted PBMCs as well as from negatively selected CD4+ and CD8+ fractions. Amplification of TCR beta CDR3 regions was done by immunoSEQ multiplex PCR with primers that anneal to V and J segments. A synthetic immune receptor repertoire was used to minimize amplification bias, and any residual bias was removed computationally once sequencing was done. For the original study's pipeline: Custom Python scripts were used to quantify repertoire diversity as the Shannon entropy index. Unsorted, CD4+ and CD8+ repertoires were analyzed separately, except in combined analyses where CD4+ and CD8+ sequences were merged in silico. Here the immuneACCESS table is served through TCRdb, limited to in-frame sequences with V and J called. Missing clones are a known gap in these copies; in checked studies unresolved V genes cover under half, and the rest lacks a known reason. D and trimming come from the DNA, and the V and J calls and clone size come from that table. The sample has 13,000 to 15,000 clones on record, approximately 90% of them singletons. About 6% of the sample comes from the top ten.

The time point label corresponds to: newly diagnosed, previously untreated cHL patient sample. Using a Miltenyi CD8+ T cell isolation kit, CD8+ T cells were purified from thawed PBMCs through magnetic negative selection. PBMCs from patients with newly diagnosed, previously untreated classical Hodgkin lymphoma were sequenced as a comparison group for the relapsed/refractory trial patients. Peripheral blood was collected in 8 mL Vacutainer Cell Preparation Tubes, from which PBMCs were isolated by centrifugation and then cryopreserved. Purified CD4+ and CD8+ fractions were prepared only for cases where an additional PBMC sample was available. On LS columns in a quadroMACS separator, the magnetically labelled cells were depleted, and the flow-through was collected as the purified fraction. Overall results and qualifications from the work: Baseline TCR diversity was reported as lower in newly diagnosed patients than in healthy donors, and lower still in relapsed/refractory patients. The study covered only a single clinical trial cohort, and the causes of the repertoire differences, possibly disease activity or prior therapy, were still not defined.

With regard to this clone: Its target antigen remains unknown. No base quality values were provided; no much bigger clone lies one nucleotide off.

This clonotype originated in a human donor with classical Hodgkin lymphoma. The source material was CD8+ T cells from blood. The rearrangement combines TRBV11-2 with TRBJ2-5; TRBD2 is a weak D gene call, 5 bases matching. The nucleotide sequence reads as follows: TGTGCCAGCAGCTTAGATCCCGGGGAAGAGACCCAGTACTTC. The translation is CASSLDPGEETQYF. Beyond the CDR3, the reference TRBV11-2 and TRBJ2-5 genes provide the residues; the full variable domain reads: EAGVAQSPRYKIIEKRQSVAFWCNPISGHATLYWYQQILGQGPKLLIQFQNNGVVDDSQLPKDRFSAERLKGVDSTLKIQPAKLEDSAVYLCASSLDPGEETQYFGPGTRLLVL.